One T cell receptor (beta chain) is described in this entry. The germline gives CDR1 MNHEY, CDR2 SMNVEV (reference sequence). The junction had 12 bases not matched to a gene; V was cut back by 6 bases and J by 3 bases. The CDR3 covers 17 residues. This sample was taken from a study of metastatic and nonmetastatic thyroid tumors. Across the study: The authors compared repertoires across blood and tumor or nodule tissue from malignant and benign thyroid patients.

Among the patients, none had received any treatment before thyroid surgery. MiXCR reprocessed the PCR reads for TCRdb. In the table there are some 46,000 clones, around 25% of which are singletons. The chain carries TRBV27 and TRBJ2-5, with 11 bases aligning to TRBD2. The receptor comes from a male donor with papillary thyroid cancer or a benign thyroid nodule (not recorded which). Some clones in this sample may be carry-over from other donors' samples. The specimen sequenced was blood. CDR3 residues: CASRRTSGWGMEETQYF. CDR3 nucleotide sequence: TGTGCCAGCAGGCGGACTAGCGGGTGGGGAATGGAAGAGACCCAGTACTTC.